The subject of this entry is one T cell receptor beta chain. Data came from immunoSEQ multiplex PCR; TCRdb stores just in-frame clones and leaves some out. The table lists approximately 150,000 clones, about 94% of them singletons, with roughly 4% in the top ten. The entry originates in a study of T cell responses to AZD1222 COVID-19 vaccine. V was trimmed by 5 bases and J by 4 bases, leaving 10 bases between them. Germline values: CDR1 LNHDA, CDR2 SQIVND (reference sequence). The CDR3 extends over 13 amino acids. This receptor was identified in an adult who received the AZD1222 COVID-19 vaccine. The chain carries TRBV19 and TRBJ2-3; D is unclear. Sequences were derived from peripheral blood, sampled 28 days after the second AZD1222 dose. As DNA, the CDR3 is TGTGCCAGTAGTCCCTTGGGATCAGATACGCAGTATTTT. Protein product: CASSPLGSDTQYF.